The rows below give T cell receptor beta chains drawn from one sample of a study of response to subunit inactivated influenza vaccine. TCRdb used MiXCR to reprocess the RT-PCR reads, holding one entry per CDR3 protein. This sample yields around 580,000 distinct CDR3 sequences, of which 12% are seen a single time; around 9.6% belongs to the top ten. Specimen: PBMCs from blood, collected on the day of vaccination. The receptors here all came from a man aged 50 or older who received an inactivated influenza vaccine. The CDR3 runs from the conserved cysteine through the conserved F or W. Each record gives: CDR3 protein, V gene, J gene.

cdr3_aa: CASSQPSGGPADTQYF
v_call: TRBV6-1
j_call: TRBJ2-3

cdr3_aa: CASSHTSGSPERLVNEQFF
v_call: TRBV11-1
j_call: TRBJ2-1

cdr3_aa: CASSLGTGRYNEQFF
v_call: TRBV19
j_call: TRBJ2-1

cdr3_aa: CASSPSENYGYTF
v_call: TRBV28
j_call: TRBJ1-2

cdr3_aa: CAIRMDRELSEQYF
v_call: TRBV10-3
j_call: TRBJ2-7

cdr3_aa: CASSFIGPGVNYGYTF
v_call: TRBV12-3/TRBV12-4
j_call: TRBJ1-2

cdr3_aa: CASSREENGVTEAFF
v_call: TRBV18
j_call: TRBJ1-1

cdr3_aa: CASSRGHSSTDTQYF
v_call: TRBV4-1
j_call: TRBJ2-3

cdr3_aa: CSVDTDREHEQFF
v_call: TRBV29-1
j_call: TRBJ2-1

cdr3_aa: CASSITSGGHNEQFF
v_call: TRBV7-9
j_call: TRBJ2-1

cdr3_aa: CASSLSWGQGPRTYEQYF
v_call: TRBV27
j_call: TRBJ2-7

cdr3_aa: CASSYPGEYLPGELFF
v_call: TRBV28
j_call: TRBJ2-2

cdr3_aa: CASSSLGARDEQYF
v_call: TRBV11-2
j_call: TRBJ2-7

cdr3_aa: CASSLARNTGELFF
v_call: TRBV28
j_call: TRBJ2-2

cdr3_aa: CASSFTGGDYEQYF
v_call: TRBV5-5
j_call: TRBJ2-7

cdr3_aa: CASSLDRGGADTQYF
v_call: TRBV5-1
j_call: TRBJ2-3